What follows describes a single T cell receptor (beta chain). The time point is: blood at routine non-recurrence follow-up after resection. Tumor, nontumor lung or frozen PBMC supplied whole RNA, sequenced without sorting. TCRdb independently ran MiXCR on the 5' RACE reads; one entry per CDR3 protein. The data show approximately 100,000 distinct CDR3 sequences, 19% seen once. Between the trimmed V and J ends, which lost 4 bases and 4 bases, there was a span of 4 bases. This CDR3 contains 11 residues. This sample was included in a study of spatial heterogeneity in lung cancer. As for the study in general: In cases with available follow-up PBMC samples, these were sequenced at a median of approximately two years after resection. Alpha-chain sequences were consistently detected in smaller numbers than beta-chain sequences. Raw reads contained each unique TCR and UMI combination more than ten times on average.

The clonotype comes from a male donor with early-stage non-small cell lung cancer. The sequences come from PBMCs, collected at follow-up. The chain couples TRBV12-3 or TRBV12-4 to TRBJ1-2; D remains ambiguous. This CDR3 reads CASSSTYGYTF. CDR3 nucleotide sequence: TGTGCCAGCAGTTCCACCTATGGCTACACCTTC.